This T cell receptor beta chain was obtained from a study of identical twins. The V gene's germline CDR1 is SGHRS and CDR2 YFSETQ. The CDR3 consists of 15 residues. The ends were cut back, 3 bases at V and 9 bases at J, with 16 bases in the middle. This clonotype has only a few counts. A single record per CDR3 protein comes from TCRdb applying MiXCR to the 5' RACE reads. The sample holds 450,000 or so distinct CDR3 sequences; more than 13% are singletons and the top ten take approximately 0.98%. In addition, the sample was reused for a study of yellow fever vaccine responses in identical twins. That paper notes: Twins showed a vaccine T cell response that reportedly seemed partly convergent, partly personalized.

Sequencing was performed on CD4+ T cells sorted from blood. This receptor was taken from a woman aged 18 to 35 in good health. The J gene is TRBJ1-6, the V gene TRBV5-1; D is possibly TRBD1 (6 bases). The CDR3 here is CASSWTQGNSSPLHF. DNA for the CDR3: TGCGCCAGCAGCTGGACCCAGGGGAATTCTTCACCCCTCCACTTT.